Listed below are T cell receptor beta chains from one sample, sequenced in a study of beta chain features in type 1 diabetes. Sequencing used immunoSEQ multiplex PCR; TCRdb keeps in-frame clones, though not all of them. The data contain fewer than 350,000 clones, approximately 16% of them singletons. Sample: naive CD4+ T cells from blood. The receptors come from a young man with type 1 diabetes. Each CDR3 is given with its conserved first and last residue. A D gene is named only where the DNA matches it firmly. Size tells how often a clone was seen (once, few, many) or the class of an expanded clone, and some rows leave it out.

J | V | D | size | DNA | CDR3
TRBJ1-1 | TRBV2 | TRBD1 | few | TGTGCCAGCACCATCCAGGGGGTCGGCACTGAAGCTTTCTTT | CASTIQGVGTEAFF
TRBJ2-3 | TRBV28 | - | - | TGTGCCAGCAGTAAGAGAGCAGATACGCAGTATTTT | CASSKRADTQYF
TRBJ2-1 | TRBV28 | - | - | TGTGCCAGCAGTTTAAGAGGACACCTACGCTCCTACAATGAGCAGTTCTTC | CASSLRGHLRSYNEQFF
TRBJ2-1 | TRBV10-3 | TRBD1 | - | TGTGCCATCAGTACTCGGGGACAGGGGGCGTACAATGAGCAGTTCTTC | CAISTRGQGAYNEQFF
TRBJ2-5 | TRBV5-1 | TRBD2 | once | TGCGCCAGCAGCTTGATAGGTCGGGGGGTCGGAGAGACCCAGTACTTC | CASSLIGRGVGETQYF
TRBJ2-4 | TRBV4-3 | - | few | TGCGCCAGCAGCCAGGCTCCCGGGCGGGGGCGCGACAAAAACATTCAGTACTTC | CASSQAPGRGRDKNIQYF
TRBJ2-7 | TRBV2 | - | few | TGTGCCAGCAGTGAAGACAGTCACTCCTACGAGCAGTACTTC | CASSEDSHSYEQYF
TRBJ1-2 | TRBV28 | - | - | TGTGCCAGCACCCTGGCCCAAGAAGTCTATGGCTACACCTTC | CASTLAQEVYGYTF
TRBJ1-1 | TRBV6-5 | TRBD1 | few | TGTGCCAGCAGTGACAGGGGAATGATCACTGAAGCTTTCTTT | CASSDRGMITEAFF
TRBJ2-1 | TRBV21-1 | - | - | TGTGCCAGCAGCAAAAAAACATACAATGAGCAGTTCTTC | CASSKKTYNEQFF
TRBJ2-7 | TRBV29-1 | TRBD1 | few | TGCAGCGTTGGGCAGGGGGCCGGCGAGCAGTACTTC | CSVGQGAGEQYF
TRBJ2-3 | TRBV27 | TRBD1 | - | TGTGCCAGCAGCGATTCCGGGACAGGGGGGTCAGATACGCAGTATTTT | CASSDSGTGGSDTQYF
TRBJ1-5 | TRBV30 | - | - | TGTGCCTGGGCTCCAGGAAACCCGTACAATCAGCCCCAGCATTTT | CAWAPGNPYNQPQHF
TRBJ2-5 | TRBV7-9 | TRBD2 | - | TGTGCCAGCAGCTTACTAGCGGCCTGGGAGACCCAGTACTTC | CASSLLAAWETQYF
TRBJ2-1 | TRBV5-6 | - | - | TGTGCCAGCAGCTTTTTCGCCGGGCAGGGACAGTTCTTC | CASSFFAGQGQFF
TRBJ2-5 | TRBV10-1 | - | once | TGCGCCAGCAGTGGAGGGGGTACCGGGACCCAGTACTTC | CASSGGGTGTQYF
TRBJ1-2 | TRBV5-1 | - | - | TGCGCCAGCAGCTTGGAGGCGGGTTCCTATGGCTACACCTTC | CASSLEAGSYGYTF